A single count supports the clone carrying this T cell receptor (beta chain). Its specificity is not known. This CDR3 region has 16 residues. With V trimmed by 2 bases and J by 8 bases, 9 bases remained unmatched. The germline CDR1 and CDR2 sequences are MGHDK and SYGVNS. This record comes from a study of identical twins. Template switching, a step in the protocol, added a universal primer site, and cDNA carried unique molecular identifiers. TCRdb redid the calling of the 5' RACE reads with MiXCR, one entry per CDR3 protein. The repertoire holds approximately 1.8 million distinct CDR3 sequences, with 32% as singletons. Findings and limits, study-wide: Zero-insertion analyses were open to partial confounding by invariant MAIT and iNKT cells.

This TCR came from a newborn girl in good health. The source material was cord blood. The chain recombines TRBV25-1 with TRBJ2-1; 10 positions agree with TRBD2. The CDR3 DNA follows: TGTGCCAGCAGTGAAGGTACTAGCGGGATCCACGATGAGCAGTTCTTC. Translation: CASSEGTSGIHDEQFF.